The 25 T cell receptor beta chains in this list originate from one sample, sequenced in a study of blood T cell repertoires in COVID-19. The method was immunoSEQ multiplex PCR; TCRdb's version includes in-frame clones alone and lacks a portion of them. This repertoire shows around 190,000 clones, about four fifths found once; its top ten account for 6.9%. The sample was peripheral blood. All receptors derive from a man aged 55 to 70 with acute or convalescent COVID-19.

This sequence joins TRBV14 and TRBJ2-1; 8 bases are a match to TRBD2. The CDR3 contains 14 residues. Germline V lookup: CDR1 SGHDN, CDR2 FVKESK. J was trimmed by 9 bases and V by 0 bases; bases with no gene match: 4. The CDR3 sequence: CASSQEGTRGEQFF. CDR3 nucleotides: TGTGCCAGCAGCCAAGAAGGGACTAGGGGTGAGCAGTTCTTC.

This chain connects TRBV27 to TRBJ2-3, with TRBD2 identical over 13 bases. Germline values: CDR1 MNHEY, CDR2 SMNVEV (reference sequence). Trimming cost V 5 bases and J 0 bases; bases outside gene matches: 8. This CDR3 contains 18 residues. The CDR3 bases are TGTGCCAGCAGTCCAACTAGCGGGAGGGCGTATAGCACAGATACGCAGTATTTT. This sequence encodes CASSPTSGRAYSTDTQYF.

This chain uses TRBV10-3 with TRBJ1-1; D unclear. The CDR3 totals 13 residues. Deletions cut 4 bases from V and 6 bases from J, with 12 bases between. Per germline, CDR1 ENHRY and CDR2 SYGVKD. CDR3 in DNA: TGTGCCATCAGTGCCCCCGCGAAGTCTGAAGCTTTCTTT. Translated: CAISAPAKSEAFF.

The chain is built from TRBV7-8 and TRBJ2-5, with TRBD2 matching over 13 bases. The CDR3 totals 15 residues. The ends lost 5 bases at V and 4 bases at J; junction bases unmatched: 4. CDR1 is SGHVS and CDR2 is FQNEAQ in the germline V gene. Here the CDR3 DNA reads TGTGCCAGCAGCCATGGGACTAGCGGGGTAGAGACCCAGTACTTC. Translated: CASSHGTSGVETQYF. Full variable domain (missing parts from reference TRBV7-8 and TRBJ2-5): GAGVSQSPRYKVAKRGQDVALRCDPISGHVSLFWYQQALGQGPEFLTYFQNEAQLDKSGLPSDRFFAERPEGSVSTLKIQRTQQEDSAVYLCASSHGTSGVETQYFGPGTRLLVL.

The chain carries TRBV6-1 and TRBJ1-1; D uncertain. The length of the CDR3 is 14 residues. Germline V gives CDR1 MNHNS, CDR2 SASEGT. Trimming cost V 1 base and J 7 bases, with 13 bases left between them. The CDR3 nucleotides read TGTGCCAGCAGTGAAGAGCTTGGAGTCTATGAAGCTTTCTTT. It encodes CASSEELGVYEAFF.

The chain links TRBV6-4 to TRBJ1-5, with a weak D call TRBD1 (5 bases). The germline V gene encodes CDR1 MRHNA and CDR2 SNTAGT. This CDR3 is 14 amino acids long. Trimming removed 3 bases from V and 2 bases from J, with 8 bases in between. CDR3 protein: CASSDQGGNQPQHF. DNA of the CDR3: TGTGCCAGCAGTGATCAAGGGGGCAATCAGCCCCAGCATTTT.

The rearrangement joins TRBV19 to TRBJ2-5; maybe TRBD1 (6 bases). CDR1 and CDR2 (germline): LNHDA, SQIVND (reference sequence). The CDR3 spans 14 residues. V dropped 1 base and J dropped 4 bases, with 10 bases sitting between them. This CDR3 is CASSIATGLETQYF. For the CDR3, the DNA is TGTGCCAGTAGTATAGCGACAGGACTAGAGACCCAGTACTTC.

This chain links TRBV4-1 with TRBJ1-4; D gene unclear. Germline-derived CDR1 and CDR2 are MGHRA and YSYEKL. This CDR3 comprises 14 residues. The V end was cut by 0 bases, the J end by 7 bases, with 9 bases between. This chain's CDR3 is CASSQDRPVEKLFF. The CDR3 DNA sequence: TGCGCCAGCAGCCAAGACAGGCCGGTTGAAAAACTGTTTTTT.

This rearrangement joins TRBV27 to TRBJ1-2; D gene uncertain. The germline V and J ends were trimmed by 3 bases and 1 base, with 6 bases remaining between them. This CDR3 comprises 13 residues. Germline V gene sequence: CDR1 MNHEY, CDR2 SMNVEV (reference sequence). This CDR3 reads CASSFAGNYGYTF. The CDR3 DNA sequence: TGTGCCAGCAGTTTCGCCGGTAACTATGGCTACACCTTC.

The genes are TRBV29-1 and TRBJ2-1, with 8 bases that match TRBD2. The V and J ends lost 7 bases and 7 bases, in that order; junction bases with no gene match: 15. The CDR3 spans 15 residues. Germline CDR1 SQVTM, CDR2 ANQGSEA. CDR3 coding DNA: TGCAGCGCCCGCCACGGAGCGGGAGCGGGAAATGAGCAGTTCTTC. It is translated as CSARHGAGAGNEQFF.

The J gene is TRBJ2-7, the V gene TRBV27, with TRBD1 as a possible D gene (5 bases). The germline V gene has CDR1 MNHEY and CDR2 SMNVEV (reference sequence). The CDR3 covers 17 residues. Trimming took 10 bases from V and 4 from J, leaving 29 bases between them. The CDR3 DNA is TGTGCCATTCCCTCGAGTCCCACCTCGTCACAGGAATACGAGCAGTACTTC. The encoded protein is CAIPSSPTSSQEYEQYF.

The V and J genes are TRBV6-5 and TRBJ1-2; 7 nucleotides agree with TRBD1. Germline V CDR1 and CDR2: MNHEY, SVGAGI. V lost 6 bases to trimming and J lost 4 bases; unmatched junction nucleotides: 8. This CDR3 has 14 residues. The CDR3 DNA sequence: TGTGCCAGCAGGGAGGGGGCTTCGCGCTATGGCTACACCTTC. Residues: CASREGASRYGYTF.

The chain has TRBV4-2 and TRBJ1-5, with a weak D call TRBD1 (6 bases). CDR1 and CDR2 (germline): LGHNA, YNFKEQ. Trimming stripped 3 bases from V and 4 bases from J, with 13 bases between. CDR3 length: 15 amino acids. CDR3 region: CASSQTGTNNQPQHF. CDR3 nucleotide sequence: TGTGCCAGCAGCCAGACCGGGACAAATAATCAGCCCCAGCATTTT.

The genes are TRBV5-1 and TRBJ2-3; 9 bases map to TRBD1. Germline trimming cut 4 bases from V and 2 bases from J; bases unmatched to any gene: 5. Germline V gene sequence: CDR1 SGHRS, CDR2 YFSETQ. This CDR3 is 15 amino acids long. CDR3 sequence reads: CASSGGQGTTDTQYF. The CDR3 DNA sequence: TGCGCCAGCAGCGGCGGACAGGGGACCACAGATACGCAGTATTTT. Variable domain in full (rest from reference TRBV5-1 and TRBJ2-3): KAGVTQTPRYLIKTRGQQVTLSCSPISGHRSVSWYQQTPGQGLQFLFEYFSETQRNKGNFPGRFSGRQFSNSRSEMNVSTLELGDSALYLCASSGGQGTTDTQYFGPGTRLTVL.

The CDR3 here is CASSFDNSGYTF. The CDR3 DNA is TGTGCCAGCAGTTTCGATAACAGCGGCTACACCTTC. The genes are TRBV12-3 or TRBV12-4 and TRBJ1-2; D gene uncertain. There are 12 residues in the CDR3. V lost 3 bases and J lost 8, with 10 bases in between.

This clone has more than one count but fewer than ten. The V and J genes are TRBV11-1 and TRBJ1-1; 7 bases fit TRBD1. The CDR3 runs 14 residues. V lost 1 base, J lost 1 base, and 0 bases stayed unmatched. Germline CDR1 SGHAT, CDR2 FQDESV (reference sequence). The CDR3 is CASSLGQGNTEAFF. The DNA of the CDR3 is TGTGCCAGCAGCTTAGGACAGGGGAACACTGAAGCTTTCTTT. Supplemented by reference TRBV11-1 and TRBJ1-1, the full variable domain reads EAEVAQSPRYKITEKSQAVAFWCDPISGHATLYWYRQILGQGPELLVQFQDESVVDDSQLPKDRFSAERLKGVDSTLKIQPAELGDSAMYLCASSLGQGNTEAFFGQGTRLTVV.

This clone appeared a single time. The V call is TRBV3-1 (or the pseudogene TRBV3-2), the J call TRBJ2-7; 8 nucleotides agree with TRBD1. Per the germline V gene, CDR1 is LGHDT and CDR2 is YNNKEL (reference sequence). The CDR3 contains 15 residues. The V and J ends lost 0 bases and 0 bases, in that order; junction bases with no gene match: 1. This CDR3 reads CASSQDQGASYEQYF. The CDR3 DNA reads TGTGCCAGCAGCCAAGACCAGGGGGCCTCCTACGAGCAGTACTTC.

The chain links TRBV2 to TRBJ2-3; TRBD2 matches at 8 bases. Germline V gene sequence: CDR1 SNHLY, CDR2 FYNNEI. CDR3 length: 16 amino acids. J was trimmed by 4 bases and V by 7 bases; bases with no gene match: 13. CDR3 residues: CASKEGPSGLADTQYF. In nucleotides, the CDR3 is TGTGCCAGCAAAGAGGGTCCTAGCGGGCTGGCAGATACGCAGTATTTT. The whole variable domain, filled in from reference TRBV2 and TRBJ2-3, reads EPEVTQTPSHQVTQMGQEVILRCVPISNHLYFYWYRQILGQKVEFLVSFYNNEISEKSEIFDDQFSVERPDGSNFTLKIRSTKLEDSAMYFCASKEGPSGLADTQYFGPGTRLTVL.

This rearrangement joins TRBV7-3 to TRBJ2-7; 7 bases agree with TRBD1. Looked up from germline, CDR1 is SGHTA and CDR2 is FQGTGA. The CDR3 runs 13 residues. J was trimmed by 5 bases and V by 5 bases; bases with no gene match: 6. The CDR3 loop is CASSPDRENEQYF. In DNA, the CDR3 is TGTGCCAGCAGCCCCGACAGGGAGAACGAGCAGTACTTC.

This clone has more than one count but fewer than ten. This rearrangement joins TRBV6-4 to TRBJ2-2; TRBD1 aligns across 8 bases. V lost 8 bases and J lost 0; bases outside the gene matches: 5. The CDR3 runs 15 residues. From germline, CDR1 is MRHNA and CDR2 SNTAGT. The CDR3 DNA is TGTGCCAGCTCATCACAGGGGGCGAACACCGGGGAGCTGTTTTTT. Translation: CASSSQGANTGELFF.

This clone was counted only a few times. DNA for the CDR3: TGCGCCAGCAGCGATAGACTAGCGGGGGGATACAATGAGCAGTTCTTC. Protein product: CASSDRLAGGYNEQFF. This chain uses TRBV4-3 with TRBJ2-1; TRBD2 matches at 13 bases. Germline assignment: CDR1 LGHNA and CDR2 YSLEER. This CDR3 comprises 16 residues. The junction had 5 bases not matched to a gene; V was cut back by 5 bases and J by 4 bases.

The chain has TRBV3-1 (or the pseudogene TRBV3-2) and TRBJ2-2; D ambiguous. This CDR3 comprises 15 residues. Germline V gene lookup returns CDR1 LGHDT and CDR2 YNNKEL (reference sequence). V shed 3 bases and J shed 4 bases, with 12 bases lying between them. The CDR3 DNA sequence: TGTGCCAGCAGCCAGGGCAGGCGTGGCACCGGGGAGCTGTTTTTT. It yields the protein CASSQGRRGTGELFF.

The V call is TRBV12-5, the J call TRBJ1-2; possibly TRBD1 for D (5 bases). Trimming took off 3 bases at V and 3 bases at J, with 14 bases between the two ends. Germline loops: CDR1 LGHNT, CDR2 FRNRAP. This CDR3 contains 15 residues. CDR3 sequence: CASGFGGGEDYGYTF. The CDR3 bases are TGTGCTAGTGGTTTTGGGGGGGGAGAGGACTATGGCTACACCTTC.

Here the CDR3 reads CASSQTSGIVNEQFF. In nucleotides, the CDR3 is TGTGCCAGCAGCCAGACTAGCGGGATAGTCAATGAGCAGTTCTTC. This rearrangement joins TRBV13 to TRBJ2-1; 11 bases map to TRBD2. The CDR3 contains 15 residues. Trimming cost V 5 bases and J 6 bases; bases outside gene matches: 6. Per germline, CDR1 PRHDT and CDR2 FYEKMQ (reference sequence). Drawing the rest from reference TRBV13 and TRBJ2-1, the complete variable domain is AAGVIQSPRHLIKEKRETATLKCYPIPRHDTVYWYQQGPGQDPQFLISFYEKMQSDKGSIPDRFSAQQFSDYHSELNMSSLELGDSALYFCASSQTSGIVNEQFFGPGTRLTVL.

CDR3 sequence: CASSLQGAGSPLHF. CDR3 in DNA: TGTGCCAGCAGCTTACAGGGGGCAGGGTCACCCCTCCACTTT. The chain links TRBV7-3 to TRBJ1-6; 8 nucleotides match TRBD1. Looked up from germline, CDR1 is SGHTA and CDR2 is FQGTGA. CDR3 size: 14 residues. The V segment lost 2 bases and the J segment 10 bases; nucleotides outside the gene matches: 4.